Here is one T cell receptor beta chain with its context. What it binds is unknown. The data are from a study of CXCR3-negative and CXCR3-positive naive CD8 T cells. Whole-study context: Cumulative TRB read yield was roughly 150 million, averaging about 1.5 +/- 0.3 million per library.

Libraries were UMI-labeled 5' RACE TRB cDNA. Reanalyzing the 5' RACE reads, TCRdb keeps one entry per CDR3 protein, without DNA. The sample has some 150,000 distinct CDR3 sequences; the top ten hold approximately 0.5%. A CD45RO-CCR7+CD27+CD95- profile was what naive CD8+ T cells displayed. Findings and caveats of the study: CXCR3-expressing naive cells carried TRB CDR3s more hydrophobic than those of CXCR3-negative naive cells.

Sequencing used naive CXCR3+ CD8+ T cells from blood. Described subset: CD45RO-CCR7+CD27+CD95- naive CD8+ T cells expressing CXCR3 (TNR3+). The source is a human donor in good health. Some clones in this sample may be carry-over from other donors' samples.

CDR3 in amino acids: CASSLLLSDTGELFF. The V call is TRBV7-8, the J call TRBJ2-2. Germline values: CDR1 SGHVS, CDR2 FQNEAQ. The CDR3 length is 15 residues.